The clone carrying this T cell receptor beta chain was observed once. This sample is part of a study of shared clonotypes between healthy human individuals. There are 16 residues in the CDR3. The germline CDR1 and CDR2 sequences are SGHNT and YENEEA. The ends lost 5 bases at V and 1 base at J; junction bases unmatched: 7. CD45RO-negative, CCR7-selected cells formed the naive CD8 fraction, which excluded terminally differentiated effector memory CD45RA+ cells. Using immunoSEQ multiplex PCR, the repertoire was profiled, and TCRdb retains in-frame clones only, with some absent. The repertoire holds more than 550,000 clones, with 92% as singletons.

The genes are TRBV11-3 and TRBJ2-3; TRBD1 matches at 9 bases. Sequenced sample: naive CD8+ T cells sorted from blood. The sequence derives from a man aged 25-40 years in good health. The CDR3 here is CASSPTTGGGTDTQYF. DNA for the CDR3: TGTGCCAGCAGCCCTACGACAGGGGGAGGCACAGATACGCAGTATTTT. Full variable domain (rest looked up from reference TRBV11-3 and TRBJ2-3): EAGVVQSPRYKIIEKKQPVAFWCNPISGHNTLYWYLQNLGQGPELLIRYENEEAVDDSQLPKDRFSAERLKGVDSTLKIQPAELGDSAVYLCASSPTTGGGTDTQYFGPGTRLTVL.